Reported below is one TCR beta chain. What it binds is unknown. Germline CDR1 and CDR2: LGHNA and YSLEER. V shed 7 bases and J 0 bases; nucleotides not matched to a gene: 5. This CDR3 has 16 amino acids. Primers included in the PCR were 60 Vbeta and 13 Jbeta primers. Sequencing used immunoSEQ multiplex PCR; TCRdb keeps in-frame clones, though not all of them. The data show 100,000 or so clones, 60% to 80% seen once. This specimen comes from a study of cytomegalovirus exposure and HLA in healthy donors. Notes on the study in general: In a later analysis, common viral pathogens appeared linked to several of the most significant clusters.

The clonotype comes from a young woman in good health and CMV-seropositive. The specimen was PBMCs. The rearrangement joins TRBV4-3 to TRBJ2-6, with 8 bases lining up with TRBD1. The CDR3 nucleotides are TGCGCCAGCACCATAGACAGGGGCTCTGGGGCCAACGTCCTGACTTTC. It translates to CASTIDRGSGANVLTF.